This T cell receptor beta chain was identified during a study of Ad26.COV2.S vaccination and SARS-CoV-2 variants (dated by TCRdb to the early 2020s). Describing the broader study: Donors in the vaccine arm were drawn from COV1001, a phase I-IIa trial of Ad26.COV2.S in healthy adults that was multicentre, randomized, double-blind and placebo-controlled. Ad26.COV2.S was given intramuscularly at 5x10^10 or 1x10^11 viral particles, as a single shot or as two shots 56 days apart. Investigators did not know the trial group allocation while performing experiments and assessing outcomes. Trial participants were randomized into five groups of five: low-dose or high-dose Ad26.COV2.S given once or twice, or placebo on both occasions. The TCR-sequenced set comprised about 32 samples: around 20 Ad26.COV2.S vaccine recipients, 5 placebo recipients and 8 SARS-CoV-2 convalescent individuals. The specificity and breadth of SARS-CoV-2-reactive T cell receptors after Ad26.COV2.S vaccination were assessed by TCRbeta repertoire sequencing. What the work shows at the level of the full study, not this receptor alone: After vaccination, substantial breadth of spike-specific CD8+ and CD4+ T cell responses was reported. Higher spike-specific TCR breadth was observed in Ad26.COV2.S recipients than in placebo recipients (P = 0.0014). Vaccine and placebo recipients had comparable non-spike TCR breadth, which fits with the vaccine containing only spike. The authors noted that the TCR breadth and depth analyses may have underestimated total T cell responses. The study was not powered for comparison of responses between vaccine doses or regimens.

Comment on this clone: Its antigen is not yet known. No per-base quality is available; no much larger clone lies one base away.

The immunoSEQ Assay was used to sequence TCRbeta CDR3 regions. After extraction, genomic DNA underwent amplification by bias-controlled multiplex PCR, followed by high-throughput sequencing. As for the original processing: To quantify the absolute abundance of each unique TCRbeta CDR3 region, sequences were collapsed and filtered. Usable DNA was measured by amplifying reference genes present in all nucleated cells, and TCRbeta template counts were normalized to that usable DNA to estimate T cell fraction. Repertoire TCRs were annotated as SARS-CoV-2-specific by exact matching of V gene, CDR3 amino acid sequence and J gene to a known reactive TCR set. The reference SARS-CoV-2 TCR set came from MIRA and was filtered for enrichment in COVID-19-positive ImmuneCODE repertoires, removing public or cross-reactive TCRs. Using the MIRA antigens, annotated TCRs were further analysed by specific ORF or by position within an ORF. Breadth was defined as annotated unique rearrangements over total unique productive rearrangements; depth was the summed frequency of those rearrangements. Two-sided Wilcoxon rank-sum tests were used to compare TCR breadth between groups. Here the immuneACCESS table is served through TCRdb, limited to in-frame sequences with V and J called. Missing clones are a known gap in these copies; in checked studies unresolved V genes cover under half, and the rest lacks a known reason. The D gene and trimming were derived from the DNA, and the V and J assignments and clone size from that table. The table for this sample lists 380,000 or so clones; 88% of them were counted only once. Together, the top ten hold around 5.8% of the sample.

The sample's treatment or condition label, in plain terms: roughly 19 received Ad26.COV2.S at low or high dose, single or two shots; several received placebo; per-sample allocation not given. For vaccine and placebo recipients, the sequenced repertoires came from samples collected on day 63 after the first injection. In Cohort 1b, more than 20 adults aged 18-55 years were enrolled at a single site in Boston, USA, between 29 July and 7 August 2020. Ad26.COV2.S was a replication-incompetent adenovirus type 26 vector that expressed a prefusion-stabilized SARS-CoV-2 spike protein derived from the original Wuhan strain. The receptor comes from a person aged 18-65 years who received the Ad26.COV2.S COVID-19 vaccine or a placebo. The material was peripheral blood, obtained in a trial of Ad26.COV2.S vaccine versus placebo.

For the CDR3, the sequence is CASSSLGATDTQYF. The DNA sequence is as follows: TGTGCCAGCAGCTCCTTAGGGGCTACAGATACGCAGTATTTT. This chain is built from TRBV7-3 and TRBJ2-3; TRBD1 is a weak D gene call, 5 bases matching. The trim is 4 bases for V and 3 bases for J, with a gap of 11 bases between the germline ends. Spanning cysteine to phenylalanine, the CDR3 consists of 14 amino acids. The CDR3 DNA has 42 bases and is translated from base 1. As encoded in the germline V gene, CDR1 is SGHTA while CDR2 is FQGTGA.